The following is a TCR beta chain sequence with its context. The antigen remains undetermined. CDR1 and CDR2 from the germline V gene are MDHEN and SYDVKM. This CDR3 region has 16 residues. With 8 bases clipped from V and 1 base from J, the junction kept 9 bases outside the gene matches. This sample was taken from a study of cytomegalovirus exposure and HLA in healthy donors. As for the study in general: HLA-typed donors were the source of tens of millions of unique TCRs, which an early data release held. Whole-study findings and limits: Researchers reported from a later analysis that most CMV-associated TCR beta chains appeared HLA-restricted. Analysis performed later showed TCR beta chains linked to HLA being more clonally expanded than equally common others.

The PCR had 60 Vbeta and 13 Jbeta primers. The table came from immunoSEQ multiplex PCR; TCRdb's copy has only in-frame clones and leaves some out. The sample comprises about 190,000 clones, approximately 80% of which are singletons, and roughly 14% rests with the top ten. Sequences were obtained from PBMCs. The sequence was collected from a woman younger than 45 in good health and CMV-seropositive. This chain links TRBV28 with TRBJ2-5; TRBD2 matches at 11 bases. The CDR3 DNA reads as TGTGCCAGCTTAGGAAAGGGACTAGCGGTCCAAGAGACCCAGTACTTC. It yields the protein CASLGKGLAVQETQYF.